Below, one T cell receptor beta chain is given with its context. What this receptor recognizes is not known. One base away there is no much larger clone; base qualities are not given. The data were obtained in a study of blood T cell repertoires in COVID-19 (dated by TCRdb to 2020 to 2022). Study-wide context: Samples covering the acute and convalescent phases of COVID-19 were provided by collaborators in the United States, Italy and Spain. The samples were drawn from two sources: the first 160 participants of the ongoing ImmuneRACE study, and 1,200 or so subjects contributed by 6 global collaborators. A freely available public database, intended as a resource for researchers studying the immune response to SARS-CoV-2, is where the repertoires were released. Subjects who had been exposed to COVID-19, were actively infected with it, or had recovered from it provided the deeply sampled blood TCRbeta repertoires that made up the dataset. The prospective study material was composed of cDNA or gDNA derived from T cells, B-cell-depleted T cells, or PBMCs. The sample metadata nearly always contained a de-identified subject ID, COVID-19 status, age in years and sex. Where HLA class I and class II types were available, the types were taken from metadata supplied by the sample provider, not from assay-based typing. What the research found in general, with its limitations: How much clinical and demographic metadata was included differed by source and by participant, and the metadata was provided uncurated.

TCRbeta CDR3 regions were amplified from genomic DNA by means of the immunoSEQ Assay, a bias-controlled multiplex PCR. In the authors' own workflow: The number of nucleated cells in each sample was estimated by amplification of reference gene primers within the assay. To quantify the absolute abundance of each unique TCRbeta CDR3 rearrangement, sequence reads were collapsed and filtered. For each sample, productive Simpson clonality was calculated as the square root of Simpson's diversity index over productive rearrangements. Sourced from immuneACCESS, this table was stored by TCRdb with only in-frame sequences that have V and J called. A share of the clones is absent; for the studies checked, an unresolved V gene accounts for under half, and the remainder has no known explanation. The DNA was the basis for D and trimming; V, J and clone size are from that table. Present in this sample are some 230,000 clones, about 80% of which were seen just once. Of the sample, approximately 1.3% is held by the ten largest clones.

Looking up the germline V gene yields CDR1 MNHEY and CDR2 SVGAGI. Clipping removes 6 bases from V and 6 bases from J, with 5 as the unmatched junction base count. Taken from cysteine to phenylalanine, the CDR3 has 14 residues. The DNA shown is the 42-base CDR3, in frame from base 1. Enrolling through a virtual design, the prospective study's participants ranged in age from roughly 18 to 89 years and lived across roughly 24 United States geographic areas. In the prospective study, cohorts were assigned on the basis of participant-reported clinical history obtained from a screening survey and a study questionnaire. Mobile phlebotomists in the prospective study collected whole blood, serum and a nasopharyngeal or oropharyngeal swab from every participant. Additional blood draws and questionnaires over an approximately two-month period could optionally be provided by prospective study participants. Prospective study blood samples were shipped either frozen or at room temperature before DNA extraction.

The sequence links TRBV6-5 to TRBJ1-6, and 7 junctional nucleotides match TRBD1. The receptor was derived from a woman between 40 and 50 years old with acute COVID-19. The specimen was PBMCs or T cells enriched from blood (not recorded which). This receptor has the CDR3 CASRQGQRNSPLHF. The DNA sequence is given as TGTGCCAGCAGACAGGGACAGCGTAATTCACCCCTCCACTTT.